The source of this T cell receptor (beta chain) is a study of a mutant IDH1 vaccine in newly diagnosed glioma. Study summary: Once 4-6 weeks had passed after radiotherapy alone, vaccination started, or it started with temozolomide cycles. Patients were pretreated with radiotherapy, temozolomide, or both, mostly both. The study's findings and limits: Patients showed vaccine-induced immune responses at a rate of under 95%.

There are 15 residues in the CDR3. Trimming stripped 1 base from V and 1 base from J, with 10 bases between. Germline V gene sequence: CDR1 MNHEY, CDR2 SVGAGI. Noted time point: week 23, last vaccination. In the vaccine, a single dose held 300 ug of the mutant IDH1 20-mer peptide, along with topical imiquimod. Newly diagnosed WHO grade 3 or 4 IDH1-mutant, ATRX-lost astrocytomas were identified in the donors. Here immunoSEQ multiplex PCR was the method, and the copy in TCRdb shows in-frame clones only, minus some. The top ten hold 3% to 4.5% of the sample, which has approximately 41,000 clones, under 95% seen once. Concerning this clone itself: The antigen is undetermined.

The TCR comes from a man in his forties or fifties with glioma. This specimen was PBMCs, taken from a glioma patient whose treatment included an IDH1 peptide vaccine. This chain links TRBV6-5 with TRBJ1-1; D not certain. The CDR3 spells CASSYYGMENTEAFF. The CDR3 DNA sequence: TGTGCCAGCAGTTACTACGGGATGGAGAACACTGAAGCTTTCTTT.